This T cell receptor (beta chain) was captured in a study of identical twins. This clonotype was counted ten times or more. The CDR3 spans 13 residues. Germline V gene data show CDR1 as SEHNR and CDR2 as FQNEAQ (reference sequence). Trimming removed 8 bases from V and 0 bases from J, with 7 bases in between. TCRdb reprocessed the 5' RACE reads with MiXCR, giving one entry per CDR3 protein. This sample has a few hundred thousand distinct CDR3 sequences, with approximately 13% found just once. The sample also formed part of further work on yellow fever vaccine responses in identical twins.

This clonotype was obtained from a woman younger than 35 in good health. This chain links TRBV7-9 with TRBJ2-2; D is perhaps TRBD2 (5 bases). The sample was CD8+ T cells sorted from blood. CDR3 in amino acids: CASAGANTGELFF. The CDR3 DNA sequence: TGTGCCAGCGCGGGTGCGAACACCGGGGAGCTGTTTTTT.